Listed here are 15 T cell receptor beta chains from one sample, sequenced in a study of T cell responses to AZD1222 COVID-19 vaccine. Method: immunoSEQ multiplex PCR; TCRdb's copy keeps in-frame clones and lacks some. The sample contains some 190,000 clones, 90% to 95% of which appear only once. Source: peripheral blood, taken 28 days after the second AZD1222 dose. The receptors shown here come from an adult who received the AZD1222 COVID-19 vaccine.

The chain recombines TRBV7-9 with TRBJ1-1, with 7 bases lining up with TRBD1. CDR3 length: 16 residues. Trimming cost V 3 bases and J 3 bases; bases outside gene matches: 10. Germline V gives CDR1 SEHNR, CDR2 FQNEAQ (reference sequence). The CDR3 loop is CASSFRTGTEDTEAFF. CDR3 DNA: TGTGCCAGCAGCTTTCGGACAGGAACGGAAGACACTGAAGCTTTCTTT.

J is TRBJ1-6 and V is TRBV4-2, with D maybe TRBD1 (5 bases). Looked up from germline, CDR1 is LGHNA and CDR2 is YNFKEQ. V was trimmed by 0 bases and J by 6 bases, leaving 15 bases between them. The CDR3 contains 17 residues. The CDR3 region has the DNA TGTGCCAGCAGCCAAGATGCGAGAGGGACGAGTAATTCACCCCTCCACTTT. Translated: CASSQDARGTSNSPLHF.

The gene calls are TRBV19 and TRBJ2-5; 8 nucleotides line up with TRBD1. V shed 10 bases, J shed 5 bases, and the junction held 12 bases outside the gene matches. This CDR3 region has 14 residues. Germline V gene data show CDR1 as LNHDA and CDR2 as SQIVND (reference sequence). The CDR3 nucleotides are TGTGCCACCCGAGCCGGGACAGGACGGGAGACCCAGTACTTC. Translated: CATRAGTGRETQYF.

This sequence joins TRBV12-3 or TRBV12-4 and TRBJ1-3, with D unresolved. This CDR3 is built from 13 residues. V gave up 5 bases and J gave up 10 bases, with 15 bases separating them. The CDR3 region is CASSPGLLKTIYF. CDR3 bases: TGTGCCAGCAGTCCCGGGCTCCTGAAGACCATATATTTT.

To note about this clone: Other DNA sequences in this sample translate to the same CDR3. The rearrangement links TRBV5-1 to TRBJ1-5, with no clear D. V was clipped by 4 bases and J by 2 bases, with 10 bases between them. The CDR3 consists of 14 residues. The germline V gene has CDR1 SGHRS and CDR2 YFSETQ. CDR3 loop: CASSLGGGNQPQHF. CDR3 DNA sequence: TGCGCCAGCAGCCTAGGCGGAGGCAATCAGCCCCAGCATTTT.

This chain links TRBV19 with TRBJ1-1; D uncertain. This CDR3 comprises 13 residues. CDR1 and CDR2 from the germline V gene are LNHDA and SQIVND (reference sequence). V dropped 6 bases and J dropped 0 bases, with 8 bases sitting between them. The CDR3 DNA is TGTGCCAGTAGACATAACGTGAACACTGAAGCTTTCTTT. Its translation: CASRHNVNTEAFF.

V and J are TRBV2 and TRBJ2-7; D gene uncertain. From germline, CDR1 is SNHLY and CDR2 FYNNEI. Trimming left V 7 bases short and J 0 bases short, with 16 bases between. The CDR3 length is 15 residues. The CDR3 sequence is CASTLPLRSSYEQYF. For the CDR3, the DNA is TGTGCCAGCACCCTCCCGCTCAGGAGCTCCTACGAGCAGTACTTC.

This clone was observed once. This sequence joins TRBV25-1 and TRBJ1-6; 10 bases line up with TRBD1. V was pared by 4 bases and J by 10 bases, with 7 bases of the junction left unmatched. Per germline, CDR1 MGHDK and CDR2 SYGVNS. This CDR3 has 15 residues. The CDR3 is CASSADRGLKSPLHF. In nucleotides, the CDR3 is TGTGCCAGCAGTGCTGACAGGGGGCTGAAATCACCCCTCCACTTT.

Details on this clone: Other DNA sequences from this sample encode an identical CDR3 as well. The V gene is TRBV6-5, the J gene TRBJ1-6, with no clear D. Trimming took 8 bases from V and 2 from J, leaving 4 bases between them. The CDR3 is made up of 12 amino acids. CDR1 is MNHEY, CDR2 SVGAGI, per germline. The CDR3 DNA reads TGTGCCAGCGGGCCCTATAATTCACCCCTCCACTTT. It encodes CASGPYNSPLHF.

The gene calls are TRBV7-9 and TRBJ1-6; D possibly corresponds to TRBD1 (6 bases). Trimming shortened V by 3 bases and J by 6 bases, and 9 bases separated the two germline ends. The germline V gene has CDR1 SEHNR and CDR2 FQNEAQ (reference sequence). CDR3 length equals 14 residues. CDR3: CASSFGTSNSPLHF. The CDR3 DNA sequence: TGTGCCAGCAGCTTTGGGACAAGTAATTCACCCCTCCACTTT.

The chain couples TRBV7-3 to TRBJ2-2; TRBD1 matches 8 bases. The CDR3 consists of 16 residues. In germline, CDR1 is SGHTA, CDR2 FQGTGA. The junction had 7 bases not matched to a gene; V was cut back by 2 bases and J by 5 bases. The CDR3 nucleotides read TGTGCCAGCAGCTTAGGGCAGGGGGCGCAAACCGGGGAGCTGTTTTTT. It yields the protein CASSLGQGAQTGELFF.

The rearrangement links TRBV10-2 to TRBJ2-7; D unresolved. This CDR3 spans 12 amino acids. V gave up 5 bases and J gave up 4 bases, with 9 bases separating them. The germline gives CDR1 WSHSY, CDR2 SAAADI. CDR3 sequence: CASSTQVYEQYF. CDR3 sequence (DNA): TGCGCCAGCAGTACCCAGGTTTACGAGCAGTACTTC.

The CDR3 protein is CSAGRTGGANEKLFF. CDR3 coding DNA: TGCAGCGCGGGGAGGACAGGGGGTGCTAATGAAAAACTGTTTTTT. The rearrangement uses TRBV29-1 and TRBJ1-4, with TRBD1 identical over 10 bases. Unmatched junction bases numbered 8, after V lost 7 bases and J lost 3 bases. Germline loops: CDR1 SQVTM, CDR2 ANQGSEA. This CDR3 contains 15 residues.

The chain couples TRBV4-1 to TRBJ2-5; D perhaps matches TRBD2 (5 bases). V gave up 1 base and J gave up 4 bases, with 13 bases separating them. The CDR3 runs 15 residues. From germline, CDR1 is MGHRA and CDR2 YSYEKL. CDR3 DNA sequence: TGCGCCAGCAGCCAAGTGTATCCGGGATCAGAGACCCAGTACTTC. Amino acids: CASSQVYPGSETQYF.

This clone appeared a single time. The chain employs TRBV10-2 and TRBJ1-3, with TRBD1 matching 7 bases. The CDR3 runs 15 residues. The ends lost 5 bases at V and 0 bases at J; junction bases unmatched: 4. CDR1 is WSHSY, CDR2 SAAADI, per germline. The CDR3 sequence: CASSRDSGSGNTIYF. In DNA, the CDR3 is TGCGCCAGCAGTCGGGACAGCGGCTCTGGAAACACCATATATTTT.